This TCR beta chain is from a study of blood T cell repertoires in COVID-19. The CDR3 runs 13 residues. In germline, CDR1 is SQVTM, CDR2 ANQGSEA. Trimming cost V 7 bases and J 7 bases, with 17 bases left between them. Profiled with immunoSEQ multiplex PCR; TCRdb holds only in-frame clones, not every one. The sample carries 65,000 to 75,000 clones, around 82% recorded once. This chain uses TRBV29-1 with TRBJ2-1; possible D gene TRBD2, 5 bases. The sequencing sample was made of peripheral blood. This receptor was taken from a woman aged 55 to 70 with acute or convalescent COVID-19. CDR3 bases: TGCAGCGCCGAGGGAGTACAACTGAATGAGCAGTTCTTC. Translation: CSAEGVQLNEQFF.